The subject of this entry is one TCR beta chain. As yet, its antigen is unknown. This sample was taken from a study of blood T cells in healthy people across ages. Study-wide points: Fewer expanded clones and more diversity marked long-lived versus aged donors. Per million T cells, TCR beta diversity dropped roughly linearly as age increased.

Primed by a sample-barcoded 5' primer and a J-beta primer mix, a second PCR proceeded for 7 to 11 cycles. TCRdb reprocessed the 5' RACE reads via MiXCR and lists one record per CDR3 protein. The repertoire consists of about 640,000 distinct CDR3 sequences, with over 40% occurring once and the leading ten covering 25% to 35%. Specimen: blood. The source is a man older than 75 in good health.

This CDR3 is CSARGAAYNEQYF. The CDR3, as DNA: TGCAGTGCTAGGGGGGCGGCCTACAATGAGCAGTACTTC. The chain is built from TRBV20-1 and TRBJ2-1, with D possibly being TRBD1 (6 bases). The better agreement between TRBJ2-7 and the DNA end casts doubt on the J call. Germline V gene data show CDR1 as DFQATT and CDR2 as SNEGSKA (reference sequence). The CDR3 has 13 amino acids.